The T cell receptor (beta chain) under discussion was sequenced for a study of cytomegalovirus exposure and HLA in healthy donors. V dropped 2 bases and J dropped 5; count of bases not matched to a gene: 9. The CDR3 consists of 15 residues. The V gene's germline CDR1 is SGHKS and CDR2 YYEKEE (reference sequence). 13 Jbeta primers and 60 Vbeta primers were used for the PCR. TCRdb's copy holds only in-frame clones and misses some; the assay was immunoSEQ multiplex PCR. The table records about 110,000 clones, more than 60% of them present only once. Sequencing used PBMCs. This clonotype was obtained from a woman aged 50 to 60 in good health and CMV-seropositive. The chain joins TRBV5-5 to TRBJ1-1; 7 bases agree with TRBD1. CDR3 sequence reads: CASSFRWQGDTEAFF. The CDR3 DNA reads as TGTGCCAGCAGCTTTAGGTGGCAGGGGGATACTGAAGCTTTCTTT.